The present T cell receptor (beta chain) was sequenced within a study of T cell clones after liver transplantation. CD3+CD4+ and CD3+CD8+ cells were FACS-sorted from thawed unstimulated PBMCs. The protocol was immunoSEQ multiplex PCR, while the TCRdb copy is restricted to in-frame clones and leaves out a portion. In the table there are about 75,000 clones, 84% of which are singletons. After removal of 3 bases from V and 6 bases from J, the junction contained 7 bases not matched to a gene. Per germline, CDR1 SGDLS and CDR2 YYNGEE. The CDR3 spans 14 residues. Concerning this clone: What it binds is not known.

Regarding the study as a whole: In most of the 8 subjects, circulating graft-donor-reactive CD4 TCRbeta sequences fell significantly after transplant.

This sequence joins TRBV9 and TRBJ2-3; 7 positions agree with TRBD2. The sequence came from a human patient who received a liver transplant. A share of the T cells may be of graft donor origin. Sequencing used CD4+ T cells from blood, obtained less than 50 months after liver transplant. CDR3 bases: TGTGCCAGCAGCGCCGGCGGGGGTTTGGATACGCAGTATTTT. Protein sequence: CASSAGGGLDTQYF.